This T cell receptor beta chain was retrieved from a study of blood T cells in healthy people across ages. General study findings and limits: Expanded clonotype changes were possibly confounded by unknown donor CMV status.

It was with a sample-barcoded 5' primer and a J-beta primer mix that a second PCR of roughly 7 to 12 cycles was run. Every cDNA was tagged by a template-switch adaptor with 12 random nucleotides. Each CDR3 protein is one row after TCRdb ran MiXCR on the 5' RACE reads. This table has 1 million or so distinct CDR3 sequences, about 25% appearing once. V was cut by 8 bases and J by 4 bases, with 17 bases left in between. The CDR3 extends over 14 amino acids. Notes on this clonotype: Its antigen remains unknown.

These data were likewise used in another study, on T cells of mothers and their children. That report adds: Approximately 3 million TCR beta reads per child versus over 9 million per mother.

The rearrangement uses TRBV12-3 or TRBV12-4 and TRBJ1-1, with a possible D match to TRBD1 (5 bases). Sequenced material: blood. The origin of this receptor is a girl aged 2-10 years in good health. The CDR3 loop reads CASATIPGPTEAFF. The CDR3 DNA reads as TGTGCCAGCGCGACTATCCCAGGGCCCACTGAAGCTTTCTTT.